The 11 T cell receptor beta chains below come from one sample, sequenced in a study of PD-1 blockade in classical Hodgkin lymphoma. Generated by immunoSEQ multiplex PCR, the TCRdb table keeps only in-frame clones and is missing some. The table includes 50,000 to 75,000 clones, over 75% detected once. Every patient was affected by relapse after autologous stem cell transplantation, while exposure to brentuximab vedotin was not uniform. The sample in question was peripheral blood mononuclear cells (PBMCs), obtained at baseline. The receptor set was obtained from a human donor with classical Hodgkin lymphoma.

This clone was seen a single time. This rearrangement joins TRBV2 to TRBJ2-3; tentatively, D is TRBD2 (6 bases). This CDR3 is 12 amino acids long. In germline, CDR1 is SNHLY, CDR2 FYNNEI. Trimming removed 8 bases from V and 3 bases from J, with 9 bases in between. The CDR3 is CASLGRTDTQYF. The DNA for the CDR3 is TGTGCCAGCCTGGGGAGGACAGATACGCAGTATTTT.

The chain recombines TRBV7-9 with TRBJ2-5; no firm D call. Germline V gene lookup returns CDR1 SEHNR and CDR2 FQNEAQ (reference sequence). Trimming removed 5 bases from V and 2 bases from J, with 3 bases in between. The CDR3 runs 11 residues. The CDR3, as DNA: TGTGCCAGCAGCCAGCAAGAGACCCAGTACTTC. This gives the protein CASSQQETQYF.

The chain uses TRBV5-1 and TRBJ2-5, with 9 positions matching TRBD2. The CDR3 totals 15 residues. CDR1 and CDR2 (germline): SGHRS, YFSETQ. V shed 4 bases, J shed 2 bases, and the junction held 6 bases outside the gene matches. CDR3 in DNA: TGCGCCAGCAGCCCCAATAGCGGGGGACAAGAGACCCAGTACTTC. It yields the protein CASSPNSGGQETQYF.

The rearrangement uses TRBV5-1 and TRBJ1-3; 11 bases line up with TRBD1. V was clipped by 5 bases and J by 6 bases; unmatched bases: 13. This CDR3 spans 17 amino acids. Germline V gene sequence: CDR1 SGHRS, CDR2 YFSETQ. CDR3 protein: CASRPWTGGAPINTIYF. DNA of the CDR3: TGCGCCAGCAGACCCTGGACAGGGGGCGCCCCCATAAACACCATATATTTT.

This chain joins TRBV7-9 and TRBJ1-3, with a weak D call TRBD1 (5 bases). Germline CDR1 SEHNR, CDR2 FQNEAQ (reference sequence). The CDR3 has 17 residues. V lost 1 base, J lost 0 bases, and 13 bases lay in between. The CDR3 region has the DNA TGTGCCAGCAGCTTAGGACTACAGGTCAACTCTGGAAACACCATATATTTT. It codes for CASSLGLQVNSGNTIYF. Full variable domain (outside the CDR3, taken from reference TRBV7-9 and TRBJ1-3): DTGVSQNPRHKITKRGQNVTFRCDPISEHNRLYWYRQTLGQGPEFLTYFQNEAQLEKSRLLSDRFSAERPKGSFSTLEIQRTEQGDSAMYLCASSLGLQVNSGNTIYFGEGSWLTVV.

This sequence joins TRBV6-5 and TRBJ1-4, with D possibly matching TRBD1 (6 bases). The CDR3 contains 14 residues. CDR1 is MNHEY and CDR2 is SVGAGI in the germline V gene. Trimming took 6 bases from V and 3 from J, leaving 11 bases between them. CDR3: CASRQGRANEKLFF. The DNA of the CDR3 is TGTGCCAGCAGACAGGGCAGAGCTAATGAAAAACTGTTTTTT.

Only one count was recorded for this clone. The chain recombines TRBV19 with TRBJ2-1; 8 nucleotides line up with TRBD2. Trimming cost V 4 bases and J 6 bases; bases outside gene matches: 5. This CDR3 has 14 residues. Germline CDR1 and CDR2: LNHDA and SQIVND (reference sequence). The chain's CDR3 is CASSTFSGTNEQFF. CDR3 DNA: TGTGCCAGTAGTACCTTTAGCGGGACCAATGAGCAGTTCTTC. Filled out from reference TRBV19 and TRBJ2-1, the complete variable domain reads DGGITQSPKYLFRKEGQNVTLSCEQNLNHDAMYWYRQDPGQGLRLIYYSQIVNDFQKGDIAEGYSVSREKKESFPLTVTSAQKNPTAFYLCASSTFSGTNEQFFGPGTRLTVL.

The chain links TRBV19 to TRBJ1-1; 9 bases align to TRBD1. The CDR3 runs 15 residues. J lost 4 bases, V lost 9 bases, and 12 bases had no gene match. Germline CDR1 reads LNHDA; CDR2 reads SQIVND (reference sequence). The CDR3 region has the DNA TGTGCCAGCCGGGACAGGGCTGCCCTAGGCACTGAAGCTTTCTTT. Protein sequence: CASRDRAALGTEAFF.

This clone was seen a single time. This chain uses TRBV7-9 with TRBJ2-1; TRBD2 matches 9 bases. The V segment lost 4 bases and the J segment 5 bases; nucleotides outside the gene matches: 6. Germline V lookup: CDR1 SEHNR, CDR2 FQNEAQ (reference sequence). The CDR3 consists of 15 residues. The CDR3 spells CASSWIAGVNNEQFF. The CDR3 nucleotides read TGTGCCAGCAGCTGGATAGCGGGAGTTAACAATGAGCAGTTCTTC. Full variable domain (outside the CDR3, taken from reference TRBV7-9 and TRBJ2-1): DTGVSQNPRHKITKRGQNVTFRCDPISEHNRLYWYRQTLGQGPEFLTYFQNEAQLEKSRLLSDRFSAERPKGSFSTLEIQRTEQGDSAMYLCASSWIAGVNNEQFFGPGTRLTVL.

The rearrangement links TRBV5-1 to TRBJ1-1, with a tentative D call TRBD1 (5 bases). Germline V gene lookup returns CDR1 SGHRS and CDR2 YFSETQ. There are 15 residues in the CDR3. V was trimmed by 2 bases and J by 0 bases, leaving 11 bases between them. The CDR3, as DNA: TGCGCCAGCAGCTTTCAGGGAGGGGTGAACACTGAAGCTTTCTTT. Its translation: CASSFQGGVNTEAFF.

CDR3 residues: CASSEPSGLYYNEQFF. For the CDR3, the DNA is TGCGCCAGCAGTGAGCCGAGCGGGTTATACTACAATGAGCAGTTCTTC. The chain joins TRBV10-2 to TRBJ2-1, with D tentatively TRBD2 (6 bases). V lost 2 bases to trimming and J lost 3 bases, with 14 bases between them. CDR1 and CDR2 from the germline V gene are WSHSY and SAAADI. This CDR3 is 16 amino acids long.